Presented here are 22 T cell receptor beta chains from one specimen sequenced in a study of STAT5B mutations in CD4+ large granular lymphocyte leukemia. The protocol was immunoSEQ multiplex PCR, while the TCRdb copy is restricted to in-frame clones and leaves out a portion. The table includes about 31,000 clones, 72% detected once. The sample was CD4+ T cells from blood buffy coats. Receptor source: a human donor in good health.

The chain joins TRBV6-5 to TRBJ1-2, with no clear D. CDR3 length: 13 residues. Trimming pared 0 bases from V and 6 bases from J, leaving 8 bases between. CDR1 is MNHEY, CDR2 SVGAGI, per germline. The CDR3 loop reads CASSYSSRNGYTF. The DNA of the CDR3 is TGTGCCAGCAGTTACTCGTCTAGGAATGGCTACACCTTC.

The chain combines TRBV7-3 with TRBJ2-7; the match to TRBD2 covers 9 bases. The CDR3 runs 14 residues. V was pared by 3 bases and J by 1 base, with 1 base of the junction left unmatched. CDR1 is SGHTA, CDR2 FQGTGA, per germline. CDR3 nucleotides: TGTGCCAGCAGCTTGCGGGGGGGTTCCTACGAGCAGTACTTC. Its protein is CASSLRGGSYEQYF. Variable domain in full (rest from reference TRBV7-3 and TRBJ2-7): GAGVSQTPSNKVTEKGKYVELRCDPISGHTALYWYRQSLGQGPEFLIYFQGTGAADDSGLPNDRFFAVRPEGSVSTLKIQRTERGDSAVYLCASSLRGGSYEQYFGPGTRLTVT.

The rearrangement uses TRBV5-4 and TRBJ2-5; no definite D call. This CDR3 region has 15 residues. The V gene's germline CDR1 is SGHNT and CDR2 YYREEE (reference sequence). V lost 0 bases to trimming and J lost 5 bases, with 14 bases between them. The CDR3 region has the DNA TGTGCCAGCAGCTTGGAACCAGGATCTTTGGAGACCCAGTACTTC. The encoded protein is CASSLEPGSLETQYF.

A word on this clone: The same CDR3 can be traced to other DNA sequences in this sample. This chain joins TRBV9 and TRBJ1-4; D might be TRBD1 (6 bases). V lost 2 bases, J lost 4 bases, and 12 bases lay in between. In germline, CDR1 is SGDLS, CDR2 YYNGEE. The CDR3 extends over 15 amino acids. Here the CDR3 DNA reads TGTGCCAGCAGCGTGGGGGGCAGGCGTAATGAAAAACTGTTTTTT. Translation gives CASSVGGRRNEKLFF.

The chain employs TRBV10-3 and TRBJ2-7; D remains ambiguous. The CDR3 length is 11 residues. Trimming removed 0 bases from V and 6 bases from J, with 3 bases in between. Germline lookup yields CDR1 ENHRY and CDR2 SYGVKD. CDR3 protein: CAISESSEQYF. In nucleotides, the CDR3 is TGTGCCATCAGTGAGTCTTCCGAGCAGTACTTC.

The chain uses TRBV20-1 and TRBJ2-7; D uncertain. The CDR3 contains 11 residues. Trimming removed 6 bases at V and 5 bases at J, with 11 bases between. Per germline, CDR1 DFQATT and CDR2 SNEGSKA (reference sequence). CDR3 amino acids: CSALVPDEQYF. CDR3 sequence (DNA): TGCAGTGCCTTGGTCCCGGACGAGCAGTACTTC.

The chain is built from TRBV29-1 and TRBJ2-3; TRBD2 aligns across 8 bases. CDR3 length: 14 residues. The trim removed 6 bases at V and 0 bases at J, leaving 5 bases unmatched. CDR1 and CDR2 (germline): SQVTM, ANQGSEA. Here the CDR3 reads CSVDASGSTDTQYF. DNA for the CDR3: TGCAGCGTGGATGCTAGCGGGAGCACAGATACGCAGTATTTT.

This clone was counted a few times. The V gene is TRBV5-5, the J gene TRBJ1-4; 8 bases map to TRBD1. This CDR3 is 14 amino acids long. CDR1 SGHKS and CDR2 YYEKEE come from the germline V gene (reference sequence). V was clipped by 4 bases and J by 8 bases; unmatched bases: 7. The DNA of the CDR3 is TGTGCCAGCAGCGGCCAGGGGGCCGGGGAAAAACTGTTTTTT. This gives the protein CASSGQGAGEKLFF.

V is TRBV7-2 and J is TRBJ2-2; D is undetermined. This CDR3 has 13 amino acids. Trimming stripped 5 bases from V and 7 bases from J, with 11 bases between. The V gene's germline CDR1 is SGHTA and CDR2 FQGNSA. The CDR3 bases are TGTGCCAGCAGCAACCAAGACAACGGGGAGCTGTTTTTT. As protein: CASSNQDNGELFF.

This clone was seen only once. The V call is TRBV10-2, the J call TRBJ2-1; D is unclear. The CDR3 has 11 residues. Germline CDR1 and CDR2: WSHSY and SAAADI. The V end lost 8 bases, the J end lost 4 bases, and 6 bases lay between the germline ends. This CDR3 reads CASGVYNEQFF. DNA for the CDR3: TGCGCCAGCGGTGTATACAATGAGCAGTTCTTC.

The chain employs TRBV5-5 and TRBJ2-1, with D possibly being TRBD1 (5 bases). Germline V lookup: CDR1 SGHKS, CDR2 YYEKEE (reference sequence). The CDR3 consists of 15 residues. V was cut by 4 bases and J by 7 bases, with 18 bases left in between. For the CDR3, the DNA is TGTGCCAGCAGCCTGGGAAGGACAAACGGGAATGAGCAGTTCTTC. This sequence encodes CASSLGRTNGNEQFF.

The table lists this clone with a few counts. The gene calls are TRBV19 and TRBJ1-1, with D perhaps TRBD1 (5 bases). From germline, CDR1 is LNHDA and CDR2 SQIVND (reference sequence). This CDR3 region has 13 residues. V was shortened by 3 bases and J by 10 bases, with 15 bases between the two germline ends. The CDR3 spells CASSILSGRGAFF. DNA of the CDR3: TGTGCCAGTAGTATTCTTTCCGGGAGGGGAGCTTTCTTT.

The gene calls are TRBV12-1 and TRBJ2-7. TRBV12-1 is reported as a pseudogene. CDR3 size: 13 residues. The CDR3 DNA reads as TGTGCCAGCAGCTTAATGGACGGTTTCGAGCAGTACTTC. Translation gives CASSLMDGFEQYF.

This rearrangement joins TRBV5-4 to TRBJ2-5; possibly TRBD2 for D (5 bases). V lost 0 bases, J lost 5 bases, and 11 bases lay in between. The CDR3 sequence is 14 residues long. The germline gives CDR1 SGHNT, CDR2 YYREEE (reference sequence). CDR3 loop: CASSLEVGKETQYF. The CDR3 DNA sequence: TGTGCCAGCAGCTTGGAAGTCGGGAAGGAGACCCAGTACTTC.

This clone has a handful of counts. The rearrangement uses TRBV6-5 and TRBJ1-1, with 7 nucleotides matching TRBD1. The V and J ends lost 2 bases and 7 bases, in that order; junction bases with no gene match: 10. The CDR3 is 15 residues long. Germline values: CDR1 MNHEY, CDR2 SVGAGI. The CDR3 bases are TGTGCCAGCAGTTACGCAGGGGGGGCGATGGGTGAAGCTTTCTTT. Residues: CASSYAGGAMGEAFF.

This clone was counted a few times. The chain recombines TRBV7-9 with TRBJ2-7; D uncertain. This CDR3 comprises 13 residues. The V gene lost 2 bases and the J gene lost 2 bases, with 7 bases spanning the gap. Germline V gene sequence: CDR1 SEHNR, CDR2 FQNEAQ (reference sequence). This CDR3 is CASSLLGPYEQYF. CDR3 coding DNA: TGTGCCAGCAGCTTACTCGGCCCCTACGAGCAGTACTTC.

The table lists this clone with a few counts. The CDR3 is CASTEKQRTEAFF. The CDR3 region has the DNA TGTGCCAGTACGGAGAAGCAAAGGACTGAAGCTTTCTTT. The chain employs TRBV19 and TRBJ1-1; D uncertain. The CDR3 contains 13 residues. Germline CDR1 and CDR2: LNHDA and SQIVND (reference sequence). Trimming shortened V by 7 bases and J by 5 bases, and 14 bases separated the two germline ends.

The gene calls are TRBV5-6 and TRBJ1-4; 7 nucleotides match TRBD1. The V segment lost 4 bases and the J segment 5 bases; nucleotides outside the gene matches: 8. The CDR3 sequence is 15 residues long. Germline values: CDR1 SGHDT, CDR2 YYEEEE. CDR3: CASSTPGQPNEKLFF. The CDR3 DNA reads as TGTGCCAGCAGCACCCCGGGACAGCCAAATGAAAAACTGTTTTTT. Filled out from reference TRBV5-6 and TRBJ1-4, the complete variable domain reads DAGVTQSPTHLIKTRGQQVTLRCSPKSGHDTVSWYQQALGQGPQFIFQYYEEEERQRGNFPDRFSGHQFPNYSSELNVNALLLGDSALYLCASSTPGQPNEKLFFGSGTQLSVL.

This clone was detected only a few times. CDR3 residues: CASSLPGTGEKGYTF. CDR3 bases: TGTGCCAGCAGCCTACCCGGGACAGGGGAGAAGGGCTACACCTTC. The chain uses TRBV7-9 and TRBJ1-2, with 10 bases fitting TRBD1. Trimming took 5 bases from V and 8 from J; bases not matched to a gene: 11. Germline lookup yields CDR1 SEHNR and CDR2 FQNEAQ (reference sequence). The CDR3 totals 15 residues. The variable domain in full, with the rest retrieved from reference TRBV7-9 and TRBJ1-2, is DTGVSQNPRHKITKRGQNVTFRCDPISEHNRLYWYRQTLGQGPEFLTYFQNEAQLEKSRLLSDRFSAERPKGSFSTLEIQRTEQGDSAMYLCASSLPGTGEKGYTFGSGTRLTVV.

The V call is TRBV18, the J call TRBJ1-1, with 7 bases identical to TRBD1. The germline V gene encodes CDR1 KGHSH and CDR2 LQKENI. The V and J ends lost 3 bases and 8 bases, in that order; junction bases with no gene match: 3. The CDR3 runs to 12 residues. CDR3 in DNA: TGTGCCAGCTCACCTGGACAGGAGGAAGCTTTCTTT. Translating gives CASSPGQEEAFF.

DNA of the CDR3: TGCGCCAGCAGCTTGAGGACAGGGAGCTCAGATACGCAGTATTTT. It translates to CASSLRTGSSDTQYF. The genes are TRBV5-1 and TRBJ2-3; 8 nucleotides agree with TRBD1. Trimming cost V 1 base and J 4 bases; bases outside gene matches: 5. Germline V gives CDR1 SGHRS, CDR2 YFSETQ. CDR3 length: 15 amino acids.

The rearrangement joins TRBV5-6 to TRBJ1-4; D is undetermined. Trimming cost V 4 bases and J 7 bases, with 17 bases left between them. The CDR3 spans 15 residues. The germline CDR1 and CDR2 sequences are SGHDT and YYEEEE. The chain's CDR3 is CASSVAPGRSEKLFF. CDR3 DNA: TGTGCCAGCAGCGTGGCCCCGGGGAGAAGTGAAAAACTGTTTTTT.